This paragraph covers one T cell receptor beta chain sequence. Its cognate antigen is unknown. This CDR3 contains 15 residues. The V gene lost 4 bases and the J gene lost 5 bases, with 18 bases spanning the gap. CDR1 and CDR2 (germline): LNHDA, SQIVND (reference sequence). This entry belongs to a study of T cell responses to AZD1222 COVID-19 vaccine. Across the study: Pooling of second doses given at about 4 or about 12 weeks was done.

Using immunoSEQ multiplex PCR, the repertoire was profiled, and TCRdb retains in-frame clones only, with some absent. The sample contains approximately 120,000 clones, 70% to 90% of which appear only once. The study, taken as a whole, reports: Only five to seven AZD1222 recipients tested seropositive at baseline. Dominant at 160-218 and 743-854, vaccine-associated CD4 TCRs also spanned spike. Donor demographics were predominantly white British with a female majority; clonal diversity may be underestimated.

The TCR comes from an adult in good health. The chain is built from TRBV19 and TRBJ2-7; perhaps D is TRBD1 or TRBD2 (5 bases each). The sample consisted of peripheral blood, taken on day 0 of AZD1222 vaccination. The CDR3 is CASSSGTGSPDEQYF. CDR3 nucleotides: TGTGCCAGTAGTAGTGGGACGGGTAGTCCGGACGAGCAGTACTTC.